The source of this T cell receptor (beta chain) is a study of vaccination and CD4 T cells after COVID-19. Described treatment: 10-day PBMC culture with coronavirus spike peptide pools or control peptides (ViraFEST assay). According to the study, CD4+ T cells from the unexposed donor were gathered ahead of the COVID-19 pandemic (2011-2018). Where cell yield allowed, unexposed-donor CD4+ T cells were probed with SARS-CoV-2 S/N and four cold-coronavirus spikes. A word on this clonotype: Its antigen remains unidentified.

Sequenced with the Oncomine TCR Beta short-read assay was DNA taken from cultured CD4+ T cells. Genomic DNA was extracted from cultured CD4+ T cells. From the PCR reads, TCRdb called clonotypes with MiXCR, one entry per CDR3 protein. The table lists around 9,300 distinct CDR3 sequences, approximately 37% of them singletons. Sequenced sample: CD4+ T cells from blood, cultured in vitro. This clonotype was sampled from a human donor in good health.

The CDR3 here is CSASITEAFF. The CDR3 DNA follows: TGCAGTGCCTCAATCACTGAAGCTTTCTTT. The chain recombines TRBV20-1 with TRBJ1-1; D ambiguous. The V and J ends lost 6 bases and 4 bases respectively, with 6 bases between them. This CDR3 is 10 amino acids long. Germline CDR1 is DFQATT and CDR2 is SNEGSKA (reference sequence).